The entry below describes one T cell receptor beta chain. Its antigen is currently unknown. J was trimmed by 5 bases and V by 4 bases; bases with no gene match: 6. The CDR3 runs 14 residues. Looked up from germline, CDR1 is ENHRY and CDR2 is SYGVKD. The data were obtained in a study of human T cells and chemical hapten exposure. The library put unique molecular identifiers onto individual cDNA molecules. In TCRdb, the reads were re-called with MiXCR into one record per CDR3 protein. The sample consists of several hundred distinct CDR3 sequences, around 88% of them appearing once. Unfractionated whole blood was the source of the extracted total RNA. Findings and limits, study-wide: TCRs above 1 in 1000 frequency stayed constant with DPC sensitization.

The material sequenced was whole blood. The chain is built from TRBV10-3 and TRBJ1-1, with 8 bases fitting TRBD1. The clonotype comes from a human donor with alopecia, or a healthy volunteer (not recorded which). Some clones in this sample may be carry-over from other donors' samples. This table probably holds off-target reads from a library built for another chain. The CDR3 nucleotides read TGTGCCATCAGTGGGTCAGGGGGCGATACTGAAGCTTTCTTT. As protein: CAISGSGGDTEAFF.